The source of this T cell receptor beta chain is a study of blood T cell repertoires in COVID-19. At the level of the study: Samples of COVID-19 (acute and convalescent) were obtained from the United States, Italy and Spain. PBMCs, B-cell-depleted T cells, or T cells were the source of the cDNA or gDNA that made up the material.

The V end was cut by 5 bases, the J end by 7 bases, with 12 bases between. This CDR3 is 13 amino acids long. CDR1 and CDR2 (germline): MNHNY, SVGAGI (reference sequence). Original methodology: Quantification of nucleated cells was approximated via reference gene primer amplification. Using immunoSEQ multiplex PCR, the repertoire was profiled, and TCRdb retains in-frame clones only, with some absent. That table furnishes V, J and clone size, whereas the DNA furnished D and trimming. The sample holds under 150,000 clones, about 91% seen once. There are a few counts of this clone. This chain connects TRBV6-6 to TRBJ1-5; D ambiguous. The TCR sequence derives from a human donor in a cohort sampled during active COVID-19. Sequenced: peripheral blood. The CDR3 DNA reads TGTGCCAGCAGTCCCGGGGAGGTCCAGCCCCAGCATTTT. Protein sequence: CASSPGEVQPQHF.